Listed below are T cell receptor beta chains from one sample, sequenced in a study of response to subunit inactivated influenza vaccine. TCRdb used MiXCR to reprocess the RT-PCR reads, holding one entry per CDR3 protein. The profile shows some 800,000 distinct CDR3 sequences, 21% of them singletons. The sample consisted of PBMCs from blood, taken less than 6 days after vaccination. Receptors originate from a man aged 50-60 years who received an inactivated influenza vaccine. CDR3s include the opening cysteine and the closing phenylalanine or tryptophan. A D gene is named only where the DNA matches it firmly. The size of a clone is reported for some rows only, either as once, few or many, or as a class for expanded clones.

V gene: TRBV20-1
D gene: TRBD2
J gene: TRBJ2-3
clone size: few
CDR3 DNA: TGCAGTGCTAGAGGACTAGCGGGGTACACAGATACGCAGTATTTT
CDR3 protein: CSARGLAGYTDTQYF

V gene: TRBV5-1
D gene: TRBD1
J gene: TRBJ1-1
clone size: NA
CDR3 DNA: TGCGCCAGCAGCCGAGCGGGCACAGGGGGCAGGAACACTGAAGCTTTCTTT
CDR3 protein: CASSRAGTGGRNTEAFF

V gene: TRBV7-6
D gene: NA
J gene: TRBJ2-7
clone size: NA
CDR3 DNA: TGTGCCAGCAGCTTAGGGGCAGAAGAAGCCTACGAGCAGTACTTC
CDR3 protein: CASSLGAEEAYEQYF

V gene: TRBV6-1
D gene: NA
J gene: TRBJ1-1
clone size: few
CDR3 DNA: TGTGCCAGCAGTGAGCAGCTAAACACTGAAGCTTTCTTT
CDR3 protein: CASSEQLNTEAFF

V gene: TRBV10-3
D gene: NA
J gene: TRBJ2-5
clone size: few
CDR3 DNA: TGTGCCATCAGTGAGTCCAGAACGGCGGAGACCCAGTACTTC
CDR3 protein: CAISESRTAETQYF

V gene: TRBV20-1
D gene: TRBD2
J gene: TRBJ2-3
clone size: few
CDR3 DNA: TGCAGTGCCTCCGGGACTAGCGGGGGAAAGGCAGATACGCAGTATTTT
CDR3 protein: CSASGTSGGKADTQYF

V gene: TRBV5-6
D gene: NA
J gene: TRBJ1-5
clone size: NA
CDR3 DNA: TGTGCCAGCAGCTTGATGTTGGGGGCGAATCAGCCCCAGCATTTT
CDR3 protein: CASSLMLGANQPQHF

V gene: TRBV5-5
D gene: NA
J gene: TRBJ2-7
clone size: many
CDR3 DNA: TGTGCCAGCAGCTTGGACAACGGATCCTACGAGCAGTACTTC
CDR3 protein: CASSLDNGSYEQYF

V gene: TRBV12-3/TRBV12-4
D gene: TRBD2
J gene: TRBJ2-7
clone size: few
CDR3 DNA: TGTGCCAGCAGTTCTAGCGGGGGCCCCGACCCCGAGCAGTACTTC
CDR3 protein: CASSSSGGPDPEQYF

V gene: TRBV11-2
D gene: NA
J gene: TRBJ2-5
clone size: NA
CDR3 DNA: TGTGCCAGCAGCCGAAAGAACCGCAGGGAGACCCAGTACTTC
CDR3 protein: CASSRKNRRETQYF

V gene: TRBV28
D gene: NA
J gene: TRBJ1-2
clone size: NA
CDR3 DNA: TGTGCCAGCAGCGGACGGTATGGCTACACCTTC
CDR3 protein: CASSGRYGYTF

V gene: TRBV15
D gene: NA
J gene: TRBJ1-3
clone size: NA
CDR3 DNA: TGTGCCACCAGCAGAGACAGGACTGGAAACACCATATATTTT
CDR3 protein: CATSRDRTGNTIYF

V gene: TRBV12-3/TRBV12-4
D gene: NA
J gene: TRBJ1-2
clone size: NA
CDR3 DNA: TGTGCCAGCAGTTTAGCCGTTATAGGGGTTTATGGCTACACCTTC
CDR3 protein: CASSLAVIGVYGYTF

V gene: TRBV7-2
D gene: TRBD1
J gene: TRBJ2-5
clone size: NA
CDR3 DNA: TGTGCCAGCAGCGCAAGACAGGGTCGAGAGACCCAGTACTTC
CDR3 protein: CASSARQGRETQYF

V gene: TRBV12-3/TRBV12-4
D gene: NA
J gene: TRBJ1-4
clone size: few
CDR3 DNA: TGTGCCAGCAGTTCCGGTTTTGAAAAACTGTTTTTT
CDR3 protein: CASSSGFEKLFF

V gene: TRBV23-1
D gene: TRBD1
J gene: TRBJ2-7
clone size: NA
CDR3 DNA: TGCGCCAGCAGTCAACCGGGACAGGACAACCTAAGCGTCTACGAGCAGTACTTC
CDR3 protein: CASSQPGQDNLSVYEQYF

V gene: TRBV4-1
D gene: NA
J gene: TRBJ2-7
clone size: few
CDR3 DNA: TGCGCCAGCAGCCAACGGTTGACAGAGACCTCCTACGAGCAGTACTTC
CDR3 protein: CASSQRLTETSYEQYF

V gene: TRBV27
D gene: TRBD1
J gene: TRBJ1-5
clone size: NA
CDR3 DNA: TGTGCCAGCAGTCAACAGGGGGCGGTGGGCCAGCCCCAGCATTTT
CDR3 protein: CASSQQGAVGQPQHF

V gene: TRBV20-1
D gene: TRBD1
J gene: TRBJ2-5
clone size: many
CDR3 DNA: TGCAGTGCTAGTCCTGGGACAGTACAAGAGACCCAGTACTTC
CDR3 protein: CSASPGTVQETQYF

V gene: TRBV6-5
D gene: TRBD2
J gene: TRBJ2-1
clone size: NA
CDR3 DNA: TGTGCCAGCAGTTATTTGGCGGGAGGGCCCTCCAATGAGCAGTTCTTC
CDR3 protein: CASSYLAGGPSNEQFF

V gene: TRBV9
D gene: TRBD2
J gene: TRBJ2-3
clone size: few
CDR3 DNA: TGTGCCAGCAGCGTAGCCGGCGGGGGATTCACAGATACGCAGTATTTT
CDR3 protein: CASSVAGGGFTDTQYF

V gene: TRBV5-1
D gene: TRBD2
J gene: TRBJ2-7
clone size: many
CDR3 DNA: TGTGCCAGCAGCTTAGGTGCTAGCGGGAGTTACGAGCAGTACTTC
CDR3 protein: CASSLGASGSYEQYF

V gene: TRBV6-2/TRBV6-3
D gene: NA
J gene: TRBJ2-3
clone size: many
CDR3 DNA: TGTGCCAGCAGTCAAGAAGGGACCACAGATACGCAGTATTTT
CDR3 protein: CASSQEGTTDTQYF

V gene: TRBV4-3
D gene: NA
J gene: TRBJ2-7
clone size: few
CDR3 DNA: TGCGCCAGCAGCCAAGCTTTAGGTAGCTACGAGCAGTACTTC
CDR3 protein: CASSQALGSYEQYF